Listed below are T cell receptor beta chains from one sample, sequenced in a study of CD8 T cells in ankylosing spondylitis. TCRdb re-called the 5' RACE reads through MiXCR, storing one row per CDR3 protein. The sample has over 600,000 distinct CDR3 sequences, under 20% seen once. Specimen: blood, either unsorted or a sorted T cell fraction (not recorded which). These receptors all come from a male donor with ankylosing spondylitis. Both conserved end residues are part of each CDR3. A D gene is named only where the DNA matches it firmly. Part of the rows lack a size; the others show once, few, many or a class for expanded clones.

J: TRBJ1-5; D: .; size: few; V: TRBV12-3/TRBV12-4; CDR3: CASSYGRNQPQHF; DNA: TGTGCCAGCAGTTACGGCCGCAATCAGCCCCAGCATTTT
J: TRBJ1-2; D: .; size: .; V: TRBV6-1; CDR3: CACASGPYGYTF; DNA: TGTGCCTGCGCCTCTGGACCCTATGGCTACACCTTC
J: TRBJ1-5; D: .; size: .; V: TRBV24-1; CDR3: CATSELGQPQHF; DNA: TGTGCCACCAGTGAACTCGGTCAGCCCCAGCATTTT
J: TRBJ2-1; D: .; size: .; V: TRBV20-1; CDR3: CSARLGGDNEQFF; DNA: TGCAGTGCTAGACTGGGTGGGGACAATGAGCAGTTCTTC
J: TRBJ1-1; D: .; size: .; V: TRBV6-5; CDR3: CASRRAQGEAFF; DNA: TGTGCCAGCAGAAGGGCCCAGGGAGAAGCTTTCTTT
J: TRBJ2-1; D: TRBD1; size: .; V: TRBV29-1; CDR3: CSASQGALSYNEQFF; DNA: TGCAGCGCATCGCAGGGGGCCCTCTCCTACAATGAGCAGTTCTTC
J: TRBJ1-2; D: .; size: few; V: TRBV9; CDR3: CASSQTDGVWGYTF; DNA: TGTGCCAGCAGCCAAACGGACGGTGTGTGGGGCTACACCTTC
J: TRBJ2-7; D: TRBD1; size: .; V: TRBV6-1; CDR3: CASITDRESYEQYF; DNA: TGTGCCAGCATCACGGACAGGGAATCATACGAGCAGTACTTC
J: TRBJ2-3; D: TRBD1; size: many; V: TRBV29-1; CDR3: CSVEDPTTGGNFKHPTDTQYF; DNA: TGCAGCGTTGAAGATCCCACGACAGGGGGAAATTTTAAGCATCCCACAGATACGCAGTATTTT
J: TRBJ2-7; D: .; size: few; V: TRBV20-1; CDR3: CSARDSGSVGYEQYF; DNA: TGCAGTGCTAGAGACAGCGGATCCGTTGGCTACGAGCAGTACTTC
J: TRBJ2-7; D: .; size: few; V: TRBV10-3; CDR3: CAISEQGDEQYF; DNA: TGTGCCATCAGTGAGCAGGGAGACGAGCAGTACTTC
J: TRBJ2-1; D: .; size: .; V: TRBV7-2; CDR3: CASSLSRVDEQFF; DNA: TGTGCCAGCAGCTTATCTAGGGTAGATGAGCAGTTCTTC
J: TRBJ1-3; D: TRBD1; size: once; V: TRBV20-1; CDR3: CSAETTGLYGNTIYF; DNA: TGCAGTGCTGAAACGACAGGGTTATATGGAAACACCATATATTTT
J: TRBJ2-3; D: .; size: few; V: TRBV27; CDR3: CASSFQGLYKQYF; DNA: TGTGCCAGCAGTTTTCAGGGACTGTACAAGCAGTATTTT
J: TRBJ2-7; D: TRBD2; size: .; V: TRBV15; CDR3: CATSGTGTKSYEQYF; DNA: TGTGCCACCAGCGGAACCGGGACTAAAAGTTACGAGCAGTACTTC
J: TRBJ1-4; D: TRBD1; size: .; V: TRBV12-3/TRBV12-4; CDR3: CASTLRDSGGKLFF; DNA: TGTGCCAGCACCCTCCGGGACAGCGGTGGAAAACTGTTTTTT